This TCR beta chain was observed in a study of CD8 T cell repertoires and HIV-1 epitope variants. The wider study: Controls were a CMV, EBV and flu peptide pool, Ebola AY9 negative control, and no-peptide well. Separate from the cultures, 1M uncultured T cells served as baseline.

Findings and limits, study-wide: Nine antigen-specific TCR beta clonotypes were found; more than five seemed cross-reactive to variants.

With regard to this clone: Its antigen is unknown.

Assay used: immunoSEQ multiplex PCR; TCRdb lists only in-frame clones, some missing. The sample contains 80,000 to 95,000 clones, 70% to 75% of which appear only once. Sequencing was performed on uncultured baseline CD8+ T cells from peripheral blood mononuclear cells (PBMCs). The origin of this receptor is a male donor with HIV.

CDR3 in DNA: TGTGCCAGCAGTTTGGGCGGGTTCTATGGCTACACCTTC. This codes for CASSLGGFYGYTF. The rearrangement joins TRBV28 to TRBJ1-2; no clear D gene. Germline V CDR1 and CDR2: MDHEN, SYDVKM. The CDR3 has 13 residues. Deletions cut 3 bases from V and 4 bases from J, with 9 bases between.